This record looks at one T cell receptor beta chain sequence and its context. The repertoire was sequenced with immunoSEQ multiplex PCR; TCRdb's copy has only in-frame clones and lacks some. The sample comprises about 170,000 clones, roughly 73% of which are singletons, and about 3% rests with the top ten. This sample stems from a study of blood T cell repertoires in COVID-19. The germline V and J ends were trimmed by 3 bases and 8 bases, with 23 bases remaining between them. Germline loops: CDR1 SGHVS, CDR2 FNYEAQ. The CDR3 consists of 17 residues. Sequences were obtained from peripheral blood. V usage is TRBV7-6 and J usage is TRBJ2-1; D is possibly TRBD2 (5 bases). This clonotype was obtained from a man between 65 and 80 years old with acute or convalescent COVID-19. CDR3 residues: CASSFFSGGQGRHEQFF. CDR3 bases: TGTGCCAGCAGCTTCTTCAGCGGTGGCCAAGGAAGGCATGAGCAGTTCTTC. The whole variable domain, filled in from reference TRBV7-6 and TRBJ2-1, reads GAGVSQSPRYKVTKRGQDVALRCDPISGHVSLYWYRQALGQGPEFLTYFNYEAQQDKSGLPNDRFSAERPEGSISTLTIQRTEQRDSAMYRCASSFFSGGQGRHEQFFGPGTRLTVL.